The present TCR beta chain was sequenced within a study of post-analysis software for immune sequencing data. General study points: TRBV segments more frequent in patients than in controls numbered a few and included TRBV5-6, TRBV5-1 and TRBV20-1. Samples from one preparation batch, clustered by F measure, grouped strongly together.

CDR3 length: 14 residues. Germline V lookup: CDR1 SGHTA, CDR2 FQGTGA. The V gene end was trimmed by 5 bases and the J gene end by 1 base; junction bases not matched to a gene: 4. The TCR beta cDNA libraries contained unique molecular identifiers. Input amounts of 1 to 10 million T cells were used. These gave approximately 500,000 cDNA molecules, so each molecule approximated one T cell. TCRdb ran MiXCR on the PCR reads and lists one entry per CDR3 protein. The sample yields roughly 200,000 distinct CDR3 sequences, approximately 30% seen once. This clonotype rates as medium-sized. Its antigen is as yet unknown.

This receptor was taken from a girl under 18 with multiple sclerosis. This chain joins TRBV7-3 and TRBJ2-5, with 7 bases that match TRBD1. The sample comprised blood. The CDR3 DNA sequence: TGTGCCAGCAGCCCGACAGGGCTCCAAGAGACCCAGTACTTC. As protein: CASSPTGLQETQYF.